This TCR beta chain was observed in a study of blood T cells in healthy people across ages. The study, taken as a whole, reports: PBMCs that were unsorted prevented a conclusive naive versus antigen-experienced comparison.

Deletions cut 4 bases from V and 0 bases from J, with 13 bases between. The germline V gene encodes CDR1 LGHNA and CDR2 YNFKEQ. The CDR3 has 15 residues. This clonotype was recorded many times. The antigen is not known. The second PCR ran roughly 6 to 12 cycles with a sample-barcoded 5' primer and J-beta primers. TCRdb reprocessed the 5' RACE reads with MiXCR, giving one entry per CDR3 protein. The sample consists of hundreds of thousands of distinct CDR3 sequences, under 50% of them appearing once. This chain uses TRBV4-2 with TRBJ2-7, with D uncertain. The sequencing input was blood. This receptor was taken from a man aged 25 to 40 in good health. The CDR3 coding sequence is TGTGCCAGCAGCCTAGACGGAGTTCTCTCCTACGAGCAGTACTTC. As protein: CASSLDGVLSYEQYF.